The rows below give T cell receptor beta chains drawn from one sample of a study of blood T cell repertoires in COVID-19. Here immunoSEQ multiplex PCR was the method, and the copy in TCRdb shows in-frame clones only, minus some. The repertoire includes 45,000 to 60,000 clones, around nine tenths of them detected once, and about a sixth sits in the top ten. Sequencing was done on a sample of peripheral blood. These receptors all stem from a man in his sixties with active or convalescent COVID-19. CDR3s include the opening cysteine and the closing phenylalanine or tryptophan. Each record gives: J gene, V gene, CDR3 length, CDR3 protein.

J gene: TRBJ1-3
V gene: TRBV28
CDR3 length: 12
CDR3 protein: CASSLAGNTIYF

J gene: TRBJ1-5
V gene: TRBV15
CDR3 length: 17
CDR3 protein: CATSSTTGGRENQPQHF

J gene: TRBJ1-6
V gene: TRBV6-2/TRBV6-3
CDR3 length: 14
CDR3 protein: CASSYSTGSSPLHF

J gene: TRBJ1-4
V gene: TRBV10-1
CDR3 length: 12
CDR3 protein: CASKDRDEKLFF

J gene: TRBJ2-5
V gene: TRBV6-2/TRBV6-3
CDR3 length: 14
CDR3 protein: CASSYRDREETQYF

J gene: TRBJ2-7
V gene: TRBV10-3
CDR3 length: 16
CDR3 protein: CAISGTSGERTYEQYF

J gene: TRBJ2-7
V gene: TRBV6-5
CDR3 length: 14
CDR3 protein: CASRRRLGSGEQYF

J gene: TRBJ1-5
V gene: TRBV6-5
CDR3 length: 13
CDR3 protein: CASSLTSNQPQHF

J gene: TRBJ2-7
V gene: TRBV16
CDR3 length: 15
CDR3 protein: CASSQSTSGTPEQYF

J gene: TRBJ1-5
V gene: TRBV3-1/TRBV3-2
CDR3 length: 14
CDR3 protein: CASSQASSNQPQHF

J gene: TRBJ1-2
V gene: TRBV19
CDR3 length: 14
CDR3 protein: CASSVTGGGRGYTF

J gene: TRBJ2-7
V gene: TRBV5-8
CDR3 length: 16
CDR3 protein: CASSLERGKGGYEQYF

J gene: TRBJ2-3
V gene: TRBV5-1
CDR3 length: 15
CDR3 protein: CASGRTGTGTDTQYF